Following are 19 T cell receptor beta chains from one sample sequenced in a study of OX40 agonist ivuxolimab in advanced cancers. Here immunoSEQ multiplex PCR was the method, and the copy in TCRdb shows in-frame clones only, minus some. The sample contains about 20,000 clones, around nine tenths of which appear only once. This specimen was CD4+ or CD8+ T cells sorted from blood, taken in a trial of the OX40 agonist ivuxolimab. Receptor source: an adult with an advanced solid tumor such as melanoma, head and neck, liver or kidney cancer.

The chain is built from TRBV7-9 and TRBJ1-5; no firm D call. The CDR3 extends over 16 amino acids. Germline V gene sequence: CDR1 SEHNR, CDR2 FQNEAQ (reference sequence). V gave up 3 bases and J gave up 4 bases, with 16 bases separating them. The CDR3 coding sequence is TGTGCCAGCAGCTTCTACGGGAACCGCGGGAATCAGCCCCAGCATTTT. Its protein product is CASSFYGNRGNQPQHF.

This clone was picked up one time. The rearrangement joins TRBV5-1 to TRBJ1-1, with unresolved D. CDR1 is SGHRS and CDR2 is YFSETQ in the germline V gene. The CDR3 is 13 amino acids. The germline V and J ends were trimmed by 0 bases and 2 bases, with 5 bases remaining between them. CDR3 residues: CASSLGLNTEAFF. The CDR3, as DNA: TGCGCCAGCAGCTTGGGGTTAAACACTGAAGCTTTCTTT.

This chain uses TRBV10-1 with TRBJ1-1; 9 bases fit TRBD1. The germline V gene encodes CDR1 WNHNN and CDR2 SYGVQD (reference sequence). The ends lost 1 base at V and 3 bases at J; junction bases unmatched: 12. This CDR3 spans 18 amino acids. In DNA, the CDR3 is TGCGCCAGCAGTGAGTTGAAGGGACAGGGCCTCACAGACACTGAAGCTTTCTTT. Translation: CASSELKGQGLTDTEAFF.

The chain joins TRBV19 to TRBJ2-7; 7 bases fit TRBD1. The trim removed 8 bases at V and 2 bases at J, leaving 12 bases unmatched. This CDR3 has 15 amino acids. Per the germline V gene, CDR1 is LNHDA and CDR2 is SQIVND (reference sequence). CDR3 coding DNA: TGTGCCAGTTCCCAAGACAGGGCCATGACCTACGAGCAGTACTTC. It specifies CASSQDRAMTYEQYF.

The chain carries TRBV6-5 and TRBJ2-2; D ambiguous. This CDR3 contains 13 residues. Trimming took off 5 bases at V and 3 bases at J, with 7 bases between the two ends. The germline V gene encodes CDR1 MNHEY and CDR2 SVGAGI. The CDR3 DNA is TGTGCCAGCAGTGCAAGTCACACCGGGGAGCTGTTTTTT. Translation gives CASSASHTGELFF.

This chain connects TRBV6-1 to TRBJ2-3; D possibly corresponds to TRBD2 (5 bases). Germline values: CDR1 MNHNS, CDR2 SASEGT. The CDR3 is 15 amino acids. V was trimmed by 2 bases and J by 0 bases, leaving 9 bases between them. CDR3 DNA: TGTGCCAGCAGTGAATTGTCGGGGAGCACAGATACGCAGTATTTT. It encodes CASSELSGSTDTQYF.

V gene TRBV6-6 combines with J gene TRBJ2-3, with TRBD2 matching over 9 bases. Per the germline V gene, CDR1 is MNHNY and CDR2 is SVGAGI (reference sequence). This CDR3 comprises 16 residues. V shed 1 base and J 2 bases; nucleotides not matched to a gene: 4. CDR3 in DNA: TGTGCCAGCAGTTACTGGGCTAGCGGGGACACAGATACGCAGTATTTT. It yields the protein CASSYWASGDTDTQYF.

This clone was observed a single time. The chain couples TRBV27 to TRBJ2-3, with D uncertain. The length of the CDR3 is 14 residues. The germline V gene has CDR1 MNHEY and CDR2 SMNVEV (reference sequence). V lost 4 bases, J lost 7 bases, and 15 bases lay in between. For the CDR3, the DNA is TGTGCCAGCAGTTCAACCTCAGTGGGGAATACGCAGTATTTT. It specifies CASSSTSVGNTQYF.

The gene calls are TRBV6-5 and TRBJ2-1; D is ambiguous. The CDR3 has 12 residues. V lost 0 bases and J lost 6, with 3 bases in between. The V gene's germline CDR1 is MNHEY and CDR2 SVGAGI. The DNA of the CDR3 is TGTGCCAGCAGTTACTCGGCCAATGAGCAGTTCTTC. Protein product: CASSYSANEQFF.

The rearrangement joins TRBV11-2 to TRBJ2-3; TRBD2 is a possible D gene (6 bases). Germline V gene lookup returns CDR1 SGHAT and CDR2 FQNNGV. CDR3 length: 17 amino acids. Trimming took 0 bases from V and 2 from J, leaving 15 bases between them. The CDR3 DNA follows: TGTGCCAGCAGCTTAGACTTTGTAATGCGGGACACAGATACGCAGTATTTT. This translates into CASSLDFVMRDTDTQYF.

V and J are TRBV11-2 and TRBJ2-3, with TRBD2 identical over 16 bases. Per the germline V gene, CDR1 is SGHAT and CDR2 is FQNNGV. V lost 0 bases to trimming and J lost 6 bases; unmatched junction nucleotides: 6. The CDR3 covers 18 residues. CDR3 region: CASSLDVGLAGGRDTQYF. The CDR3 bases are TGTGCCAGCAGCTTAGATGTGGGACTAGCGGGGGGGCGGGATACGCAGTATTTT.

The chain couples TRBV4-1 to TRBJ1-5; D uncertain. The V and J ends lost 0 bases and 0 bases respectively, with 15 bases between them. The CDR3 totals 18 residues. The germline V gene encodes CDR1 MGHRA and CDR2 YSYEKL. CDR3 residues: CASSQESIAADSNQPQHF. The CDR3 DNA reads as TGCGCCAGCAGCCAAGAATCCATAGCTGCCGATAGCAATCAGCCCCAGCATTTT.

The gene calls are TRBV11-2 and TRBJ2-2, with D tentatively TRBD2 (6 bases). Trimming pared 5 bases from V and 6 bases from J, leaving 16 bases between. Germline V lookup: CDR1 SGHAT, CDR2 FQNNGV. CDR3 length: 15 residues. CDR3 sequence (DNA): TGTGCCAGCAGCCTATCTAAGGGCGGGGCCGGGGAGCTGTTTTTT. This codes for CASSLSKGGAGELFF.

The rearrangement joins TRBV7-8 to TRBJ2-7; 11 bases agree with TRBD1. Trimming cost V 5 bases and J 5 bases; bases outside gene matches: 5. There are 14 residues in the CDR3. Germline values: CDR1 SGHVS, CDR2 FQNEAQ. The DNA for the CDR3 is TGTGCCAGCAGCCCGGGACAGGGGGTTGACGAGCAGTACTTC. This codes for CASSPGQGVDEQYF.

This clone has a single count. This chain links TRBV7-8 with TRBJ1-6; TRBD1 might be the D (6 bases). The CDR3 contains 15 residues. Germline values: CDR1 SGHVS, CDR2 FQNEAQ. The germline V and J ends were trimmed by 2 bases and 2 bases, with 7 bases remaining between them. The CDR3 nucleotides are TGTGCCAGCAGCTTACACAGGGCCTATAATTCACCCCTCCACTTT. Amino acids: CASSLHRAYNSPLHF.

The rearrangement uses TRBV5-1 and TRBJ1-3; tentatively, D is TRBD1 (5 bases). Trimming took 4 bases from V and 2 from J, leaving 19 bases between them. The V gene's germline CDR1 is SGHRS and CDR2 YFSETQ. CDR3 length equals 17 residues. The CDR3, as DNA: TGCGCCAGCAGCGCGGGCCGTCAAGGGGATGCTGGAAACACCATATATTTT. It specifies CASSAGRQGDAGNTIYF.

This clone was detected once. The chain combines TRBV5-4 with TRBJ2-5, with TRBD2 identical over 14 bases. CDR3 length: 15 amino acids. V lost 4 bases and J lost 3; bases outside the gene matches: 2. Germline V gene data show CDR1 as SGHNT and CDR2 as YYREEE (reference sequence). The CDR3 region is CASSTTSGGEETQYF. Here the CDR3 DNA reads TGTGCCAGCAGCACGACTAGCGGGGGGGAAGAGACCCAGTACTTC.

The genes are TRBV21-1 and TRBJ2-1. TRBV21-1 is labeled a pseudogene. The CDR3 has 15 amino acids. The CDR3 here is CAKPGVGSSYNEQFF. The CDR3 region has the DNA TGTGCCAAACCGGGTGTGGGAAGCTCCTACAATGAGCAGTTCTTC.

The CDR3 protein is CASSDLDSSIEAFF. DNA of the CDR3: TGTGCCAGCAGTGATCTGGACAGCAGCATCGAAGCTTTCTTT. The gene calls are TRBV6-1 and TRBJ1-1; tentative D call: TRBD1 (6 bases). The CDR3 loop spans 14 amino acids. The germline V and J ends were trimmed by 3 bases and 8 bases, with 16 bases remaining between them. From germline, CDR1 is MNHNS and CDR2 SASEGT.